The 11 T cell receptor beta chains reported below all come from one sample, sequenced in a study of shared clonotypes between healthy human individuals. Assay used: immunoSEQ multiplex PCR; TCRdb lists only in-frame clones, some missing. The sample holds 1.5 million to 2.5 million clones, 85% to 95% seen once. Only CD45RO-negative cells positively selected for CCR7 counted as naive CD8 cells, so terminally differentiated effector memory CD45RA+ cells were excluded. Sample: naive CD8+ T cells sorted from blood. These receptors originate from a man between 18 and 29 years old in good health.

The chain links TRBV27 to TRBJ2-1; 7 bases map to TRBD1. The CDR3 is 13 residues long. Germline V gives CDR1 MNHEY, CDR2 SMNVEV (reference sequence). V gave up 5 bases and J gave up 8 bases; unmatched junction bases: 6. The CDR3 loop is CASSILRGHEQFF. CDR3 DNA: TGTGCCAGCAGTATACTTAGGGGGCATGAGCAGTTCTTC.

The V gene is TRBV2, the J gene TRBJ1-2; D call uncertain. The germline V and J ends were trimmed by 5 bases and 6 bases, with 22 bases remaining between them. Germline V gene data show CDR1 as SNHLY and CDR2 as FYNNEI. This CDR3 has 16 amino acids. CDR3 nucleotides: TGTGCCAGCAGTCGAATCATGAGGGATTTACTCGATGGCTACACCTTC. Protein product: CASSRIMRDLLDGYTF.

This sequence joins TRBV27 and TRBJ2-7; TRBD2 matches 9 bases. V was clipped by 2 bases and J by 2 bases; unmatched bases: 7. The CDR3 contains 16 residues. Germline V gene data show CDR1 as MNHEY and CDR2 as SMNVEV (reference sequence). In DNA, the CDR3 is TGTGCCAGCAGTTTAACCCTAGCGGGGATCGCCTACGAGCAGTACTTC. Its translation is CASSLTLAGIAYEQYF.

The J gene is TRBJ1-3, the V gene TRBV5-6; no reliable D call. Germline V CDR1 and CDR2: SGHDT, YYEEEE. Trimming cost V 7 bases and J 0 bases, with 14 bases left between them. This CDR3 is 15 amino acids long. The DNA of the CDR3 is TGTGCCAGCCTAAACCGGCAGTTCTCTGGAAACACCATATATTTT. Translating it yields CASLNRQFSGNTIYF.

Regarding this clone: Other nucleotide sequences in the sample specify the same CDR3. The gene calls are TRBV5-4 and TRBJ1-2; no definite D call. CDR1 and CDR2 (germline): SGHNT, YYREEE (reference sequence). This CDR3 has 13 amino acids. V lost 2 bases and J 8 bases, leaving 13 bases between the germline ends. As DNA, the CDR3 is TGTGCCAGCAGCTTCAAGGGAGGATACGGCTACACCTTC. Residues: CASSFKGGYGYTF.

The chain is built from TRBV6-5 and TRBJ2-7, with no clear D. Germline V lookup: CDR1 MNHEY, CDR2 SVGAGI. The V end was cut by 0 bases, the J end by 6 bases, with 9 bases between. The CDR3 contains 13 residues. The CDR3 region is CASSYSNGPEQYF. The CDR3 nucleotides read TGTGCCAGCAGTTACTCGAACGGGCCCGAGCAGTACTTC.

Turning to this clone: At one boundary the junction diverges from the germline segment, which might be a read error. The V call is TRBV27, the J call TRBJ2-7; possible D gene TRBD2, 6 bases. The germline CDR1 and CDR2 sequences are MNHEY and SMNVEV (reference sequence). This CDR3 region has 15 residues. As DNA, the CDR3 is TGTGCCAGCAGTTTATCCCCAACTAGCTCCAACGAGCAGTACTTC. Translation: CASSLSPTSSNEQYF.

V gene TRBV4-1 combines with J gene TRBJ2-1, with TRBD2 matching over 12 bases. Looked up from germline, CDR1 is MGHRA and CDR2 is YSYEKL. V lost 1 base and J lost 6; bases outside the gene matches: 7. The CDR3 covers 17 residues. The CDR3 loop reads CASSQAPPTSGGNEQFF. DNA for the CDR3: TGCGCCAGCAGCCAAGCTCCCCCGACTAGCGGGGGCAATGAGCAGTTCTTC.

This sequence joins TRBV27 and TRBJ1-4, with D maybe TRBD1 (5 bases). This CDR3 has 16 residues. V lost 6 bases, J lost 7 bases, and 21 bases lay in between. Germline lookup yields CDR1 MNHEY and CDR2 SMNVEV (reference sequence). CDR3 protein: CASSPSSGERIEKLFF. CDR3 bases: TGTGCCAGCAGCCCGAGCTCGGGGGAAAGGATTGAAAAACTGTTTTTT.

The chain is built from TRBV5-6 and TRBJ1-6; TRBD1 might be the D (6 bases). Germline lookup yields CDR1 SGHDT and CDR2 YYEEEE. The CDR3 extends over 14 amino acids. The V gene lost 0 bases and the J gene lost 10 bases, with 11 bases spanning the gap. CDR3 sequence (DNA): TGTGCCAGCAGCTTGGAGGGGGATGGGTCACCCCTCCACTTT. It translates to CASSLEGDGSPLHF.

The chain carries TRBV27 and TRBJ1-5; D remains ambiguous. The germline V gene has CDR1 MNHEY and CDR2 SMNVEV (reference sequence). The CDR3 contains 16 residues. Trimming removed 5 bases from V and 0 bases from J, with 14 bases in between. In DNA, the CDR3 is TGTGCCAGCAGTCCCTCATATGGCCATAGCAATCAGCCCCAGCATTTT. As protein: CASSPSYGHSNQPQHF.